This is a list of T cell receptor beta chains from one sample in a study of blood T cell repertoires in COVID-19. Profiled with immunoSEQ multiplex PCR; TCRdb holds only in-frame clones, not every one. The sample includes hundreds of thousands of clones, around 90% of them seen just once. The sequencing input was peripheral blood. The receptors shown here come from a man younger than 35 with active or convalescent COVID-19. Both conserved end residues are part of each CDR3. Fields, in order: D gene, J gene, CDR3 length, V gene, clone size, CDR3 protein, CDR3 DNA. A D gene is named only where the DNA matches it firmly. The size entry is marked missing in some rows and otherwise reads once, few, many or a size class.

>TRBD1|TRBJ1-2|16|TRBV7-2|-
CASSKTPQTGGGGYTF
TGTGCCAGCAGCAAAACTCCCCAGACAGGGGGTGGGGGCTACACCTTC
>-|TRBJ2-3|12|TRBV7-8|-
CASSPTGLTQYF
TGTGCCAGCAGCCCCACAGGGCTGACGCAGTATTTT
>TRBD1|TRBJ2-5|14|TRBV5-5|-
CASRPVDRVETQYF
TGTGCCAGCAGACCAGTCGACAGGGTTGAGACCCAGTACTTC
>-|TRBJ2-7|16|TRBV2|-
CASSEGRGAPTYEQYF
TGTGCCAGCAGTGAGGGTCGCGGGGCCCCAACCTACGAGCAGTACTTC
>TRBD2|TRBJ2-1|15|TRBV6-5|-
CASSRLAGTYNEQFF
TGTGCCAGCAGTCGACTAGCGGGAACCTACAATGAGCAGTTCTTC
>TRBD2|TRBJ2-4|15|TRBV9|-
CASSPTSGRRDIQYF
TGTGCCAGCAGCCCAACTAGCGGGAGGAGGGACATTCAGTACTTC
>-|TRBJ2-5|13|TRBV3-1/TRBV3-2|-
CASSQQGGETQYF
TGTGCCAGCAGCCAACAGGGTGGGGAGACCCAGTACTTC
>TRBD2|TRBJ2-3|16|TRBV5-6|once
CASSQWRGGQRDTQYF
TGTGCCAGCAGCCAGTGGCGGGGGGGCCAGAGAGATACGCAGTATTTT
>TRBD1|TRBJ1-3|16|TRBV6-4|-
CASITQGAASGNTIYF
TGTGCCAGCATTACACAGGGGGCCGCCTCTGGAAACACCATATATTTT
>TRBD1|TRBJ1-4|17|TRBV5-1|-
CASSLGAGGSTNEKLFF
TGCGCCAGCAGCTTGGGGGCAGGGGGCTCGACTAATGAAAAACTGTTTTTT
>TRBD1|TRBJ1-3|15|TRBV7-2|once
CASSRDRVSGNTIYF
TGTGCCAGCAGTCGAGACAGGGTCTCTGGAAACACCATATATTTT
>-|TRBJ1-1|13|TRBV5-1|few
CASSTEADTEAFF
TGCGCCAGCAGCACCGAAGCGGACACTGAAGCTTTCTTT
>TRBD1|TRBJ1-2|13|TRBV19|-
CASRPTGTYGYTF
TGTGCCAGTAGACCGACAGGGACCTATGGCTACACCTTC
>-|TRBJ1-4|13|TRBV6-5|-
CASSPWSDLELFF
TGTGCCAGCAGTCCATGGTCAGATCTGGAACTGTTTTTT
>-|TRBJ1-3|15|TRBV19|-
CASKDRPLSSNTIYF
TGTGCCAGTAAAGACAGGCCTCTAAGTTCAAACACCATATATTTT
>-|TRBJ2-7|13|TRBV6-6|-
CASSYSRGYEQYF
TGTGCCAGCAGTTACTCTCGCGGCTACGAGCAGTACTTC
>TRBD2|TRBJ2-1|18|TRBV10-3|-
CAISARTSGGGDYNEQFF
TGTGCCATCAGTGCCCGGACTAGCGGGGGGGGTGACTACAATGAGCAGTTCTTC
>TRBD2|TRBJ2-1|15|TRBV19|-
CASSMSGGSYNEQFF
TGTGCCAGTAGTATGAGCGGGGGCTCCTACAATGAGCAGTTCTTC
>TRBD2|TRBJ2-4|21|TRBV5-1|-
CASSVEGLAGEGAAAKNIQYF
TGCGCCAGCAGCGTAGAGGGACTAGCGGGAGAGGGGGCCGCGGCCAAAAACATTCAGTACTTC
>-|TRBJ1-1|13|TRBV6-2/TRBV6-3|-
CASSAFRRTEAFF
TGTGCCAGCAGTGCGTTCCGTCGCACTGAAGCTTTCTTT
>TRBD1|TRBJ1-4|14|TRBV7-9|-
CASSSDRDQDRLFF
TGTGCCAGCAGCTCGGACAGGGATCAGGACAGACTGTTTTTT
>-|TRBJ1-4|12|TRBV18|-
CASSPSSEKLFF
TGTGCCAGCTCACCATCTAGTGAAAAACTGTTTTTT
>TRBD2|TRBJ2-7|17|TRBV20-1|once
CSASLRLAGWDTYEQYF
TGCAGTGCTAGTCTCAGGCTAGCGGGGTGGGACACCTACGAGCAGTACTTC
>TRBD2|TRBJ2-1|15|TRBV10-3|-
CAIDDSGRASNEQFF
TGTGCCATCGACGATAGCGGGAGAGCCAGCAATGAGCAGTTCTTC
>TRBD1|TRBJ1-1|13|TRBV11-1|-
CASSWTGNTEAFF
TGTGCCAGCAGTTGGACAGGGAACACTGAAGCTTTCTTT
>-|TRBJ2-1|15|TRBV5-6|-
CASSFGQTAWNEQFF
TGTGCCAGCAGCTTCGGTCAGACAGCATGGAATGAGCAGTTCTTC
>TRBD1|TRBJ2-3|17|TRBV2|-
CASRIPTGGLSTDTQYF
TGTGCCAGCAGGATACCGACAGGGGGATTGAGCACAGATACGCAGTATTTT
>TRBD1|TRBJ2-1|12|TRBV7-2|-
CASRRVTGGEFF
TGTGCCAGCCGACGAGTCACAGGGGGCGAGTTCTTC
>-|TRBJ2-7|12|TRBV18|-
CASSPLSREQYF
TGTGCCAGCTCACCACTCTCCCGCGAGCAGTACTTC
>TRBD2|TRBJ2-1|16|TRBV3-1/TRBV3-2|-
CASSQWLAGGWNEQFF
TGTGCCAGCAGCCAATGGCTAGCGGGAGGGTGGAATGAGCAGTTCTTC
>-|TRBJ2-5|14|TRBV7-2|-
CASSLSEGRKTQYF
TGTGCCAGCAGCCTCTCCGAGGGAAGAAAGACCCAGTACTTC
>TRBD2|TRBJ2-7|15|TRBV28|-
CASSSAGTSGYEQYF
TGTGCCAGCAGCAGTGCTGGGACTAGCGGTTACGAGCAGTACTTC
>TRBD2|TRBJ2-7|14|TRBV20-1|-
CSASRAGGPVEQYF
TGCAGTGCTAGTAGGGCGGGAGGGCCCGTCGAGCAGTACTTC
>-|TRBJ1-1|16|TRBV6-1|once
CASSEAWGGVDTEAFF
TGTGCCAGCAGTGAAGCGTGGGGGGGGGTTGACACTGAAGCTTTCTTT
>-|TRBJ2-3|15|TRBV20-1|-
CSASGGGGRTDTQYF
TGCAGTGCTAGTGGAGGGGGGGGCCGCACAGATACGCAGTATTTT
>TRBD1|TRBJ1-1|11|TRBV18|-
CASSQGGEAFF
TGTGCCAGCTCCCAGGGGGGTGAAGCTTTCTTT
>-|TRBJ1-6|17|TRBV18|-
CASSPPTGSSYNSPLHF
TGTGCCAGCTCACCACCAACGGGTAGCTCCTATAATTCACCCCTCCACTTT